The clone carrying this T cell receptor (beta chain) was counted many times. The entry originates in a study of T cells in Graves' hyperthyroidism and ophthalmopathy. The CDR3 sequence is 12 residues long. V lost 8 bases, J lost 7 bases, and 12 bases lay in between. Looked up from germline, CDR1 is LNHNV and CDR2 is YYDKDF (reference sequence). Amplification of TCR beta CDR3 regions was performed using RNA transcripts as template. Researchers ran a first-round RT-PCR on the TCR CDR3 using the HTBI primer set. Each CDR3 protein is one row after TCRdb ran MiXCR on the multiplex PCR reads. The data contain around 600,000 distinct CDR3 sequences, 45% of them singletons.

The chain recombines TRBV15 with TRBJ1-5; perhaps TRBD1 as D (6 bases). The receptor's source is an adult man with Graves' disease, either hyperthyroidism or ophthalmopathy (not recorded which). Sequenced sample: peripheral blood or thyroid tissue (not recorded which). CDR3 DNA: TGTGCCACCGGGACATTTGGCCAGCCCCAGCATTTT. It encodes CATGTFGQPQHF.